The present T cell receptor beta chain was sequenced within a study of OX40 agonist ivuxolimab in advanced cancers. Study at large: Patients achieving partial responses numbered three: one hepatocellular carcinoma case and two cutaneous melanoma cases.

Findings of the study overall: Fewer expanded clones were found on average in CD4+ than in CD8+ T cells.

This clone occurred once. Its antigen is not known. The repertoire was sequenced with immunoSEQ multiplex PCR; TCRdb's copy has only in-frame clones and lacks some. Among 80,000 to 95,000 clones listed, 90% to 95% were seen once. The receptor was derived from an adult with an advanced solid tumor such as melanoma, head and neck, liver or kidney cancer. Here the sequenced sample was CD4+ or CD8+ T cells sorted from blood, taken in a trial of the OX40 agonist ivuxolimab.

The CDR3 DNA follows: TGTGCCAGCAGCTTCAGGGGGGGGACACAAAGCTCCTACGAGCAGTACTTC. It encodes CASSFRGGTQSSYEQYF. V usage is TRBV11-2 and J usage is TRBJ2-7; D is possibly TRBD1 or TRBD2 (7 bases each). V was cut by 3 bases and J by 0 bases, with 18 bases left in between. This CDR3 has 17 residues. Germline V gene sequence: CDR1 SGHAT, CDR2 FQNNGV.